Listed below are T cell receptor beta chains from one sample, sequenced in a study of CD8 T cells in ankylosing spondylitis. One entry per CDR3 protein results from TCRdb running MiXCR on the 5' RACE reads. The sample carries 450,000 or so distinct CDR3 sequences, around 26% recorded once. Sequences were obtained from blood, either unsorted or a sorted T cell fraction (not recorded which). Receptors were obtained from a male donor with ankylosing spondylitis. Both conserved end residues are part of each CDR3. Each record gives: J gene, clone size, V gene, D gene, CDR3 DNA, CDR3 protein. A D gene is named only where the DNA matches it firmly. Not every row has a clone size; where given, it reads once, few, many or a size class.

TRBJ1-1 | few | TRBV6-5 | - | TGTGCCAGCAGCTCCGGGACGGCGAAAGCTTTCTTT | CASSSGTAKAFF
TRBJ2-7 | - | TRBV7-2 | - | TGTGCCAGCAGCTTAGCGGTTGTTAGCGGCGACGAGCAGTACTTC | CASSLAVVSGDEQYF
TRBJ2-5 | many | TRBV5-1 | TRBD2 | TGCGCCAGCAGCTTAGAGACTAGCGGACAAGAGACCCAGTACTTC | CASSLETSGQETQYF
TRBJ2-1 | - | TRBV6-5 | TRBD2 | TGTGCCAGCAGTTCCGTGGGGACTAGCATCAATGAGCAGTTCTTC | CASSSVGTSINEQFF
TRBJ2-7 | few | TRBV2 | - | TGTGCCAGCAGTGGAACACTTTACGAGCAGTACTTC | CASSGTLYEQYF
TRBJ2-2 | few | TRBV20-1 | TRBD2 | TGCAGTGCTAGGCGTAGGCTAGCGGGGAACACCGGGGAGCTGTTTTTT | CSARRRLAGNTGELFF
TRBJ2-7 | few | TRBV12-3/TRBV12-4 | - | TGTGCCAGCGAAGGGCGGGCCTACGAGCAGTACTTC | CASEGRAYEQYF
TRBJ2-2 | - | TRBV20-1 | - | TGCAGTGCTCTTGGCCTAGGGGGCGGGGAGCTGTTTTTT | CSALGLGGGELFF
TRBJ2-2 | - | TRBV3-1 | - | TGTGCCAGCAGCCAAGAATCAGTCGTTAAGCTGTTTTTT | CASSQESVVKLFF
TRBJ2-3 | - | TRBV9 | - | TGTGCCAGCAGCGTAGTACTCCACGTAGATACGCAGTATTTT | CASSVVLHVDTQYF
TRBJ1-6 | - | TRBV27 | - | TGTGCCAGCAGTTGGGTCTTTAATTCACCCCTCCACTTT | CASSWVFNSPLHF
TRBJ2-1 | - | TRBV7-9 | TRBD2 | TGTGCCAGCAGCGGACTAGCGGGAGCCTACAATGAGCAGTTCTTC | CASSGLAGAYNEQFF
TRBJ2-6 | few | TRBV20-1 | - | TGCAGTGCTAGGGGGGACTCTGGGGCCAACGTCCTGACTTTC | CSARGDSGANVLTF
TRBJ1-4 | - | TRBV20-1 | TRBD1 | TGCAGTGCTAGAGGGGGGACAGGGCCTGAAAAACTGTTTTTT | CSARGGTGPEKLFF
TRBJ2-3 | few | TRBV20-1 | TRBD2 | TGCAGTGCCGCCGGACTAGCGGGAGACGATCATACGCAGTATTTT | CSAAGLAGDDHTQYF
TRBJ2-2 | few | TRBV12-3/TRBV12-4 | - | TGTGCCAGCAGTCTATTAGGGCCAGTTAACACCGGGGAGCTGTTTTTT | CASSLLGPVNTGELFF
TRBJ1-1 | - | TRBV15 | - | TGTGCCACCAGCAGAGATCCACAGCCGAACACTGAAGCTTTCTTT | CATSRDPQPNTEAFF
TRBJ2-7 | few | TRBV15 | TRBD1 | TGTGCCACCAGCAGAGATTCCCCAGGGGGATTCTACGAGCAGTACTTC | CATSRDSPGGFYEQYF
TRBJ1-5 | - | TRBV3-1 | TRBD1 | TGTGCCAGCAGCCACAGGGGGGACAATCAGCCCCAGCATTTT | CASSHRGDNQPQHF
TRBJ2-2 | few | TRBV7-8 | - | TGTGCCAGCAGCTTAGCTTTAACAGAGAACACCGGGGAGCTGTTTTTT | CASSLALTENTGELFF
TRBJ1-4 | - | TRBV11-1 | TRBD1 | TGTGCCAGCAGCCATCCGGGACAGGCCTATGAAAAACTGTTTTTT | CASSHPGQAYEKLFF
TRBJ2-1 | - | TRBV6-2/TRBV6-3 | TRBD2 | TGTGCCACCAGACTAGCGGGAGGTTATGAGCAGTTCTTC | CATRLAGGYEQFF
TRBJ2-2 | few | TRBV5-1 | - | TGCGCCAGCAGCTTGACGGGGCAAACGAACACCGGGGAGCTGTTTTTT | CASSLTGQTNTGELFF
TRBJ2-1 | - | TRBV7-2 | - | TGTGCCAGCAGACCTAACTGGGGTGAGCAGTTCTTC | CASRPNWGEQFF
TRBJ1-1 | - | TRBV10-3 | - | TGTGCCATCAGTGTTGAAGGGAGCACCACTGAAGCTTTCTTT | CAISVEGSTTEAFF
TRBJ2-1 | - | TRBV5-1 | - | TGCGCCAGCAGCTCGTACTCGTTGGATTACAATGAGCAGTTCTTC | CASSSYSLDYNEQFF
TRBJ1-4 | few | TRBV12-3/TRBV12-4 | - | TGTGCCAGCAGTTTCGGCCCTACTAATGAAAAACTGTTTTTT | CASSFGPTNEKLFF
TRBJ2-3 | - | TRBV6-2/TRBV6-3 | - | TGTGCCAGCAGTTACCTACCGGGACTCCGGCTTTCAGATACGCAGTATTTT | CASSYLPGLRLSDTQYF
TRBJ2-2 | - | TRBV5-1 | - | TGCGCCAGCAGCAGGGACTCAAGAGTCACCGGGGAGCTGTTTTTT | CASSRDSRVTGELFF
TRBJ2-5 | - | TRBV12-3/TRBV12-4 | - | TGTGCCAGCAGTCGTACCCGGACGGGACGAGAGACCCAGTACTTC | CASSRTRTGRETQYF
TRBJ1-1 | - | TRBV9 | TRBD1 | TGTGCCAGCAGCGTGAGGACAGGGGGCCTACAGGAAGCTTTCTTT | CASSVRTGGLQEAFF
TRBJ2-2 | - | TRBV24-1 | TRBD2 | TGTGCCACCAGTGAAGCGGGACGCAACACCGGGGAGCTGTTTTTT | CATSEAGRNTGELFF
TRBJ2-1 | - | TRBV11-2 | TRBD1 | TGTGCCAGCAGCTTGGACAGGTTCGGGATCGATGAGCAGTTCTTC | CASSLDRFGIDEQFF
TRBJ2-7 | - | TRBV20-1 | TRBD2 | TGCAGCGCGAGAGTAGCGGGAGTCAACGAGCAGTACTTC | CSARVAGVNEQYF
TRBJ2-1 | - | TRBV10-2 | TRBD1 | TGCGCCAGCCGAATCCGGGACAGTTACAATGAGCAGTTCTTC | CASRIRDSYNEQFF
TRBJ1-1 | - | TRBV6-2/TRBV6-3 | - | TGTGCCAGCAGTTTCATCGGGCAGGGCGAGACTGAAGCTTTCTTT | CASSFIGQGETEAFF
TRBJ1-2 | - | TRBV3-1 | - | TGTGCCAGCAGCCAGGGTCGGGGTGGCTACACCTTC | CASSQGRGGYTF
TRBJ1-1 | few | TRBV12-3/TRBV12-4 | - | TGTGCCAGCACCACCTCATGGCGGGGCCGGGCTGAAGCTTTCTTT | CASTTSWRGRAEAFF
TRBJ2-2 | few | TRBV27 | - | TGTGCCAGCAGTTTATCGCCGGGTATCGCCGGGGAGCTGTTTTTT | CASSLSPGIAGELFF
TRBJ1-2 | few | TRBV4-1 | - | TGCGCCAGCAGCCAAGATGCACGGGCGGCAGTAGGCTACACCTTC | CASSQDARAAVGYTF
TRBJ1-4 | - | TRBV5-5 | - | TGTGCCAGCAGCTTGGACGGGGGCCGTCGGAAAGAAAAACTGTTTTTT | CASSLDGGRRKEKLFF
TRBJ2-1 | - | TRBV5-1 | - | TGCGCCAGCAGCTCCTCAGGGCGGACCTACAATGAGCAGTTCTTC | CASSSSGRTYNEQFF
TRBJ2-1 | many | TRBV18 | - | TGTGCCAGCTCCCCAGGGAATGAGCAGTTCTTC | CASSPGNEQFF
TRBJ2-2 | - | TRBV7-2 | - | TGTGCCAGCAGCCAACAGGGGCGGGGAGCCGGGGAGCTGTTTTTT | CASSQQGRGAGELFF
TRBJ2-7 | few | TRBV7-2 | - | TGTGCCAGCAGCTTTAATCAGCCCCCGAGGGAGCAGTACTTC | CASSFNQPPREQYF
TRBJ2-5 | - | TRBV7-8 | TRBD2 | TGTGCCAGCAGCCGGACTAGCGGGAGTCTGGGAGAGACCCAGTACTTC | CASSRTSGSLGETQYF
TRBJ1-2 | many | TRBV6-6 | - | TGTGCCAGCAGTTACCCTGGTGGGGGCTACACCTTC | CASSYPGGGYTF